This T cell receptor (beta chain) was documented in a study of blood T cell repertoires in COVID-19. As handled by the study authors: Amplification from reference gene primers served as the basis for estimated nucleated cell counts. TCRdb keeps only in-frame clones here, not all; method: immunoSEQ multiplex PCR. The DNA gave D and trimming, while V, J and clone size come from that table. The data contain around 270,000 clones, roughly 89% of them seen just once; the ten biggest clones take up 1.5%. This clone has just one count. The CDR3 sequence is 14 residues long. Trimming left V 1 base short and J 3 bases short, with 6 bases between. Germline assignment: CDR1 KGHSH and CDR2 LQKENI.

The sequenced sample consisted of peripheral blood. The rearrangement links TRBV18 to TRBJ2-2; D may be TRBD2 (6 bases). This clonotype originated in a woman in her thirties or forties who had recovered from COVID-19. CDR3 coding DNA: TGTGCCAGCTCACCACAGCGGGACACCGGGGAGCTGTTTTTT. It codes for CASSPQRDTGELFF.